Included here is one TCR beta chain sequence, with context. Its binding antigen is unknown. One base away there is no much larger clone; base qualities are not given. Healthy HIV-negative adults with no recently reported acute infections or vaccinations were included as donors. Every donor was a Caucasian adult residing in Nashville, Tennessee, USA. CD4+ T cells were enriched by magnetic negative selection; naive cells were then positively selected on CD45RA, and the negative fraction formed the memory subset. Blood was collected by leukapheresis, and PBMCs were isolated by Ficoll-Histopaque density gradient centrifugation and then cryopreserved in liquid nitrogen vapor phase. Analytical flow cytometry was used to check the purity and quantity of every magnetically sorted T cell population. Genomic DNA was isolated from every sorted fraction and measured by UV absorbance on a Nanodrop 2000c. The data stem from a study of shared clonotypes between healthy human individuals (dated by TCRdb to 2019 to 2021). Concerning the study at large: Two women and three men aged 18 to 49 years were included in the cohort. For each donor, CD4 naive and CD4 memory were each run on three plates, CD8 naive on two plates, and CD8 memory on one plate. Different laboratories and diverse techniques were used to prepare libraries and sequence TCR repertoires, to increase sequencing depth and limit assay-specific biases. To estimate repertoire size and how much clonotype sharing occurs between individuals, the study deeply sequenced the blood TCR repertoires of several healthy adults. Per donor, leukapheresis produced somewhere between about 0.9 and 9.5 billion PBMCs.

V has 7 bases trimmed and J has 9 bases trimmed; junction bases matching no gene number 15. Taken from cysteine to phenylalanine, the CDR3 has 15 residues. CDR3 DNA is the only sequence kept; it has 45 bases, read in frame from the first base. As encoded in the germline V gene, CDR1 is SNHLY while CDR2 is FYNNEI. TCR CDR3 regions were amplified from genomic DNA by multiplex PCR using the deep immunoSEQ assay. Genomic DNA extracted from each cell subset was distributed evenly over all wells of several immunoSEQ 96-well plates, and each plate served as one replicate. For sorted subsets, approximately 0.2 ug of genomic DNA, equivalent to around 30,000 T cell genomes, went into each replicate PCR. Purified libraries were measured with a Qubit 3.0 fluorometer, size-checked on a Bioanalyzer 2100, and measured again with the KAPA Library Quantification kit. Every immunoSEQ 96-well plate was sequenced on a dedicated single-read 150-cycle Illumina NextSeq 550 flow cell. Per the original workflow: The immunoSEQ output contained only junctional sequences without quality scores, so filtering could not match that applied to full-length reads. Sequences were annotated with PyIR, a Python wrapper for IgBLAST v1.9, using IMGT germline references to assign V/J genes and CDR3. Reads were filtered out if the reads had weak V/J assignments (E-value above 1e-6), no CDR3, stop codons, out-of-frame junctions, or ambiguous translated residues. V3J clonotypes were defined by identical inferred V gene, J gene, and CDR3 amino acid sequence. Percentage overlap between repertoires was computed as shared unique clonotypes divided by the size of the smaller repertoire. Three approaches were used to assess repertoire richness: RTK rarefaction, the Chao1 estimator, and Recon v2.1 estimates of unobserved clonotypes. Generation probabilities were computed with OLGA for all TCRbeta clonotypes obtained by the gDNA method from several donors. The immuneACCESS repertoire file appears here via TCRdb, limited to in-frame rearrangements. These files lack a portion of the clones; in checked studies, under half of the deficit traces to unresolved V genes, and the cause of the others is not known. V, J and clone size are those of that table, while D and trimming were read from the DNA. Present in this sample are some 1.4 million clones, approximately 96% of which were seen just once. In total, the top ten clones hold over 1% of the sample.

Overall study results and their limits: Rarefaction of sorted-subset datasets indicated incomplete sequencing despite the large sequencing depth. Pairwise subsampling led to the expectation that sequencing depth would affect the degree of clonotype sharing among donors. Around 5.4% of naive CD4, 3.5% of naive CD8, 2% to 2.5% of memory CD4, and roughly 0.4% of memory CD8 clonotypes were shared across a few donors. Sampling was restricted to blood, and TCR repertoires in tissues likely differ from the TCR repertoires found in blood. Compared with non-shared clonotypes, the clonotypes found in all four sorted-subset donors had higher generation probabilities. Naive subsets generally had larger estimated clonotype richness than memory subsets did. Because the study included only a small number of donors, the genetic and exposure-history diversity represented was limited.

The TCR sequence derives from a man younger than 40 in good health. Sequencing input: naive CD4+ T cells sorted from blood. According to the study, the label for this sample's cell subset or site signals: CD45RA+ positively selected. The sequence is built from TRBV2 and TRBJ2-1, with 7 bases in between that match TRBD2. The bases read TGTGCCAGCAAGCCCGGACTAGTCTTGATCGGTGAGCAGTTCTTC. This yields the protein CASKPGLVLIGEQFF.